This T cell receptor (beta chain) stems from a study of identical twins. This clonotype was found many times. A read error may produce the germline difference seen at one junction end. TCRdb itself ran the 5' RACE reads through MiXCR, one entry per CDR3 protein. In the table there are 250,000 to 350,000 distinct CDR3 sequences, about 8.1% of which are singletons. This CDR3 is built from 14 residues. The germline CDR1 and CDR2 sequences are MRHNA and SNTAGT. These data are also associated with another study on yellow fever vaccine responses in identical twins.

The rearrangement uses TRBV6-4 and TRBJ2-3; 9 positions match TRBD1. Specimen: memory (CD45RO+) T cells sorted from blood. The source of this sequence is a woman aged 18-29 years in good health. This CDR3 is CASSGGSGTGPLNF. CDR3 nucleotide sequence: TGTGCCAGCAGTGGTGGCTCCGGGACAGGGCCCCTCAATTTT.